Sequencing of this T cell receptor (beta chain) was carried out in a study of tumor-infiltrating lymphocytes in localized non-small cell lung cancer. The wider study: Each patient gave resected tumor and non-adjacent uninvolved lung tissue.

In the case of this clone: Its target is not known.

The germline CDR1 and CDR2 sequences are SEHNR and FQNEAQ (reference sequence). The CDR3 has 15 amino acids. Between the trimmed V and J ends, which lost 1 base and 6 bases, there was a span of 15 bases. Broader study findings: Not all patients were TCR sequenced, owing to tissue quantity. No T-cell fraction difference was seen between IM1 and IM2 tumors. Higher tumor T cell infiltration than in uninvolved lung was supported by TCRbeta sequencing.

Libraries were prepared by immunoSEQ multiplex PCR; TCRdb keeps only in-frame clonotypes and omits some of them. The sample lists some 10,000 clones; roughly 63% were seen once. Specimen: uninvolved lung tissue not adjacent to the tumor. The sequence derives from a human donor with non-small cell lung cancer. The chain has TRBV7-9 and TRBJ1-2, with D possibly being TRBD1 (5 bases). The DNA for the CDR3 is TGTGCCAGCAGCTTAGGTCGGCAGGGTGTGGATGGCTACACCTTC. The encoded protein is CASSLGRQGVDGYTF.